This TCR beta chain was captured by sequencing in a study of blood T cells in healthy people across ages. A sample-barcoded 5' primer and a J-beta primer mix were used in a second PCR of about 6 to 11 cycles. Every cDNA molecule bore a tag from a template-switch adaptor containing 12 random nucleotides. TCRdb redid the calling of the 5' RACE reads with MiXCR, one entry per CDR3 protein. The data hold 850,000 to 1,100,000 distinct CDR3 sequences, with around two fifths observed a single time. Points from the study as a whole: Estimated diversity across one million T cells was deemed an underestimate.

This clonotype was seen only once. The target antigen is unknown. Donor samples were obtained from healthy Caucasian individuals from Russia, aged about 6 to 90. V lost 3 bases to trimming and J lost 3 bases, with 9 bases between them. The CDR3 extends over 14 amino acids. The sequence derives from a man aged 18 to 30 in good health. V is TRBV12-3 or TRBV12-4 and J is TRBJ1-5; weak D call: TRBD1 (6 bases). The source material was blood. The CDR3: CASSLWGPNQPQHF. DNA for the CDR3: TGTGCCAGCAGTTTGTGGGGGCCCAATCAGCCCCAGCATTTT.